One and the same sample provided the 7 T cell receptor beta chains below, sequenced in a study of blood T cells in healthy people across ages. The second PCR ran about 6 to 11 cycles with a sample-barcoded 5' primer and J-beta primers. In TCRdb, the 5' RACE reads were re-called with MiXCR into one record per CDR3 protein. The table lists about 1.5 million distinct CDR3 sequences, approximately 43% of them singletons. Material: blood. The receptors stem from a young woman in good health.

The chain joins TRBV6-2 or TRBV6-3 to TRBJ2-3; TRBD2 might be the D (6 bases). The V and J ends lost 3 bases and 2 bases respectively, with 12 bases between them. The CDR3 covers 15 residues. In germline, CDR1 is MNHEY, CDR2 SVGEGT. The CDR3 region is CASSYWRGTTDTQYF. CDR3 coding DNA: TGTGCCAGCAGTTATTGGAGGGGAACCACAGATACGCAGTATTTT.

This clonotype showed up just a few times. The gene calls are TRBV3-1 and TRBJ1-6; possibly TRBD1 for D (5 bases). Germline-derived CDR1 and CDR2 are LGHDT and YNNKEL (reference sequence). V lost 7 bases to trimming and J lost 7 bases, with 14 bases between them. The CDR3 loop spans 14 amino acids. The CDR3 loop is CASTPGRFNSPLHF. CDR3 coding DNA: TGTGCCAGCACCCCGGGACGGTTCAATTCACCCCTCCACTTT.

The chain has TRBV4-3 and TRBJ2-1; the D call may be TRBD1 or TRBD2 (5 bases each). V shed 0 bases and J shed 0 bases, with 15 bases lying between them. There are 18 residues in the CDR3. The V gene's germline CDR1 is LGHNA and CDR2 YSLEER. In DNA form, the CDR3 reads TGCGCCAGCAGCCAAGATGATCGAGGGGCGAGCTCCTACAATGAGCAGTTCTTC. This gives the protein CASSQDDRGASSYNEQFF.

The chain has TRBV2 and TRBJ2-1; a weak D match, TRBD1 (6 bases). The J call is doubtful: the DNA matches TRBJ2-7 better. The CDR3 loop spans 13 amino acids. Germline loops: CDR1 SNHLY, CDR2 FYNNEI. CDR3 amino acids: CASSEGAGDEQYF. The DNA for the CDR3 is TGTGCCAGCAGTGAGGGCGCAGGGGATGAGCAGTACTTC.

This clonotype was counted ten times or more. The V gene is TRBV30, the J gene TRBJ2-1, with no clear D. CDR1 GTSNPN and CDR2 SVGIG come from the germline V gene (reference sequence). The CDR3 contains 12 residues. Between the trimmed V and J ends, which lost 3 bases and 8 bases, there was a span of 11 bases. The CDR3 loop is CAWRRIGDEQFF. CDR3 bases: TGTGCCTGGAGACGAATCGGCGATGAGCAGTTCTTC.

The rearrangement joins TRBV2 to TRBJ1-4; weak D call: TRBD1 (6 bases). This CDR3 contains 17 residues. Between the trimmed V and J ends, which lost 2 bases and 2 bases, there was a span of 15 bases. CDR1 and CDR2 (germline): SNHLY, FYNNEI. CDR3 sequence: CASSESRGRGTNEKLFF. The CDR3 DNA reads as TGTGCCAGCAGTGAATCCCGGGGGCGTGGGACTAATGAAAAACTGTTTTTT. Full variable domain (rest looked up from reference TRBV2 and TRBJ1-4): EPEVTQTPSHQVTQMGQEVILRCVPISNHLYFYWYRQILGQKVEFLVSFYNNEISEKSEIFDDQFSVERPDGSNFTLKIRSTKLEDSAMYFCASSESRGRGTNEKLFFGSGTQLSVL.

This clonotype was recorded a few times. The V and J genes are TRBV5-1 and TRBJ2-1; 12 bases map to TRBD2. Germline CDR1 reads SGHRS; CDR2 reads YFSETQ. Trimming cost V 3 bases and J 7 bases; bases outside gene matches: 11. This CDR3 spans 17 amino acids. CDR3 sequence reads: CASSSRLAGGPNNEQFF. The DNA for the CDR3 is TGCGCCAGCAGCTCACGGCTAGCGGGGGGGCCAAATAATGAGCAGTTCTTC.